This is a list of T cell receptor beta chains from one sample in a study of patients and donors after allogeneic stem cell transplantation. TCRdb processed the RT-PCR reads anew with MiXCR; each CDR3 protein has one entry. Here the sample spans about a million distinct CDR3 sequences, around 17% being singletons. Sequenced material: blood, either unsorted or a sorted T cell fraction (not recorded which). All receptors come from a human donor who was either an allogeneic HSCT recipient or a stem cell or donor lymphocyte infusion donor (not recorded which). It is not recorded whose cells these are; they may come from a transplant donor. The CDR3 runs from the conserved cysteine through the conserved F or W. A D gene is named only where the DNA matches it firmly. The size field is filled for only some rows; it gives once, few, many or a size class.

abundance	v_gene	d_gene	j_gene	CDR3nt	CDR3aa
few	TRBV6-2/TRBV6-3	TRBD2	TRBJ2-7	TGTGCCAGCGGGAGTAGCGGGGGGCGCTACGAGCAGTACTTC	CASGSSGGRYEQYF
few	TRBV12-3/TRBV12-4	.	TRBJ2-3	TGTGCCAGCAGCCCCGGGACCGGCGGGCCGACGCAGTATTTT	CASSPGTGGPTQYF
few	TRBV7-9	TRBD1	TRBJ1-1	TGTGCCAGCAGCTTTCAGGGGGCTATTAACACTGAAGCTTTCTTT	CASSFQGAINTEAFF
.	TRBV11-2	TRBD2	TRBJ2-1	TGTGCCAGCAGCTTAGACGGGACTAGCGGGAGGTTCACCTACAATGAGCAGTTCTTC	CASSLDGTSGRFTYNEQFF
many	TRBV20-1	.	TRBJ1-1	TGCAGTGCTCGAGACAGACAGAACACTGAAGCTTTCTTT	CSARDRQNTEAFF
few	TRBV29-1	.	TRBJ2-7	TGCAGCGTTATAGGACCGGACTACGAGCAGTACTTC	CSVIGPDYEQYF
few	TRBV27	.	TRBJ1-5	TGTGCCAGCAGTTCCTCATCCAATAGCAATCAGCCCCAGCATTTT	CASSSSSNSNQPQHF
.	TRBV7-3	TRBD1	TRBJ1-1	TGTGCCAGCAGCGGCGGGACAGGCGTCACTGAAGCTTTCTTT	CASSGGTGVTEAFF
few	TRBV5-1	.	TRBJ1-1	TGCGCCAGCAGCTTGGACCACAGTGCCTACACTGAAGCTTTCTTT	CASSLDHSAYTEAFF
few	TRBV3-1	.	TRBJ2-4	TGTGCCAGCAGCCAAGACATTTCCGGTTTATGGGGAAAAAACATTCAGTACTTC	CASSQDISGLWGKNIQYF
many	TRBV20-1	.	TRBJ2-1	TGCAGTGCTAGAGCGGGCGGATCATCCTACAATGAGCAGTTCTTC	CSARAGGSSYNEQFF
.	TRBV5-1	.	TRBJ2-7	TGCGCCAGCAGCGTGGACGGATACTCCTACGAGCAGTACTTC	CASSVDGYSYEQYF
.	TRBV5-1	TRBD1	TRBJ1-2	TGCGCCAGCAGCTGGGACAGGGGGAGAGGCTACACCTTC	CASSWDRGRGYTF
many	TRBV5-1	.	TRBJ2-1	TGCGCCAGCAGCACCGGGTTCAGCTCCTACAATGAGCAGTTCTTC	CASSTGFSSYNEQFF
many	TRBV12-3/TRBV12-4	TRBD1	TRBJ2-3	TGTGCCAGCAGTTTGCAGGGGGCCTTTTTCACAGATACGCAGTATTTT	CASSLQGAFFTDTQYF
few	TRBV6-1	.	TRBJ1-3	TGTGCCAGCAGTCCGGGACGGGCAAGAAACACCATATATTTT	CASSPGRARNTIYF
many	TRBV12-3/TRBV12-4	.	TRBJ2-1	TGTGCCAGCAGCTTTTCGGGGGCCCTCAACAATGAGCAGTTCTTC	CASSFSGALNNEQFF
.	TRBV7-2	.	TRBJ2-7	TGTGCCAGAAAAAGGAAAGCAGGAGAGCAGTACTTC	CARKRKAGEQYF